This T cell receptor beta chain appears in the sequencing data of a study of cytomegalovirus exposure and HLA in healthy donors. As for this clone: Its antigen is not known.

Overall study findings and caveats: In a later analysis, common viral pathogens appeared linked to several of the most significant clusters.

The V gene end was trimmed by 4 bases and the J gene end by 7 bases; junction bases not matched to a gene: 1. Germline CDR1 is LGHNA and CDR2 is YNFKEQ. The CDR3 runs 12 residues. With 60 Vbeta and 13 Jbeta primers, the PCR was carried out. Clones were sequenced by immunoSEQ multiplex PCR, and TCRdb holds only the in-frame ones, with some missing. This sample's table reports some 120,000 clones. The sequencing sample was made of PBMCs. The chain couples TRBV4-2 to TRBJ1-2, with 9 bases fitting TRBD1. The clonotype originates from a middle-aged man in good health and CMV-seronegative. CDR3 bases: TGTGCCAGCAGCCCGACAGGGGGTGGCTACACCTTC. It translates to CASSPTGGGYTF.